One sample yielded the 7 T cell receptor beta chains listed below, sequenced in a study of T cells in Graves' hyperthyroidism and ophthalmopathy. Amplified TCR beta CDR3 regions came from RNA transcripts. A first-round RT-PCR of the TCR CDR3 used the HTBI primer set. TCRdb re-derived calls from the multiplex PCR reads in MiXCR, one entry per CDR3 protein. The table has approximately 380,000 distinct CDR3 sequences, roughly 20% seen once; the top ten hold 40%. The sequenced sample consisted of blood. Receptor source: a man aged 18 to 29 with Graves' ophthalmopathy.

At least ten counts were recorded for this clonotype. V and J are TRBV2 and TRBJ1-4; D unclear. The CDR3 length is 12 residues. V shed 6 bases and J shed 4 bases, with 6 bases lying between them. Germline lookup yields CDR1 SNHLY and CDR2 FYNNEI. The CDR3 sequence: CASRVDNEKLFF. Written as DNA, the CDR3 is TGTGCCAGCAGGGTGGATAATGAAAAACTGTTTTTT.

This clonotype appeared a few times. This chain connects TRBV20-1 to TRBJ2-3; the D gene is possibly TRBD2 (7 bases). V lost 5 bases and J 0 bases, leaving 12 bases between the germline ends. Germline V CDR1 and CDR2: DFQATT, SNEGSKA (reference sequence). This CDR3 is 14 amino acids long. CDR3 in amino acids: CSAARGASTDTQYF. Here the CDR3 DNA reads TGCAGTGCTGCCCGGGGGGCAAGCACAGATACGCAGTATTTT.

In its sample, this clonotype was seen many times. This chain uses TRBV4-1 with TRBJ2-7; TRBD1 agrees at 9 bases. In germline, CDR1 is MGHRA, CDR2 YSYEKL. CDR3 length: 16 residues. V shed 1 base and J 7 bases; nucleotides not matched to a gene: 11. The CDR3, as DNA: TGCGCCAGCAGCCAAGCCGTGGGGGACAGGGAAATTGAGCAGTACTTC. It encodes CASSQAVGDREIEQYF.

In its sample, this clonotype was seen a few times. The CDR3 bases are TGTGCCAGCAGCTTAGTTCACTCTGGGGCCAACGTCCTGACTTTC. Translated, it gives CASSLVHSGANVLTF. The chain couples TRBV11-2 to TRBJ2-6; the D is unclear. V was shortened by 1 base and J by 0 bases, with 4 bases between the two germline ends. The CDR3 totals 15 residues. Germline V gives CDR1 SGHAT, CDR2 FQNNGV.

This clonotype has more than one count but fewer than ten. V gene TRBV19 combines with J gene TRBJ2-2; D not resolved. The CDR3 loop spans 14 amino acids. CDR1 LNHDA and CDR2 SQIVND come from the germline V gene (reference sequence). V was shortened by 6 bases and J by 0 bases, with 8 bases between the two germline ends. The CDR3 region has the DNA TGTGCCAGTAGATCAAGCACGAACACCGGGGAGCTGTTTTTT. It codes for CASRSSTNTGELFF.

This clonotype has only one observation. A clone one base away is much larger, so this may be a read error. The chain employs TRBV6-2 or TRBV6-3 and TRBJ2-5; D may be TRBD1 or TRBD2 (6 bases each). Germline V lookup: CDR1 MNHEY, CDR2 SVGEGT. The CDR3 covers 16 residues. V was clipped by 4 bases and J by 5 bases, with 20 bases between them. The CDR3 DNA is TGTGCCAGCAGTTCGATACAGGGAGGATTCGGGGAGACCCAGTACTTC. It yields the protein CASSSIQGGFGETQYF.

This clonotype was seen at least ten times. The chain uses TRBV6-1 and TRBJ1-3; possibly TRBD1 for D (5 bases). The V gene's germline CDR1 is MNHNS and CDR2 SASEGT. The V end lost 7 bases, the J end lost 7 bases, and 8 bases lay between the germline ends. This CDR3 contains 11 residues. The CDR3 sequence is CASMGGNTIYF. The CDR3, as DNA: TGTGCCAGCATGGGGGGTAACACCATATATTTT.